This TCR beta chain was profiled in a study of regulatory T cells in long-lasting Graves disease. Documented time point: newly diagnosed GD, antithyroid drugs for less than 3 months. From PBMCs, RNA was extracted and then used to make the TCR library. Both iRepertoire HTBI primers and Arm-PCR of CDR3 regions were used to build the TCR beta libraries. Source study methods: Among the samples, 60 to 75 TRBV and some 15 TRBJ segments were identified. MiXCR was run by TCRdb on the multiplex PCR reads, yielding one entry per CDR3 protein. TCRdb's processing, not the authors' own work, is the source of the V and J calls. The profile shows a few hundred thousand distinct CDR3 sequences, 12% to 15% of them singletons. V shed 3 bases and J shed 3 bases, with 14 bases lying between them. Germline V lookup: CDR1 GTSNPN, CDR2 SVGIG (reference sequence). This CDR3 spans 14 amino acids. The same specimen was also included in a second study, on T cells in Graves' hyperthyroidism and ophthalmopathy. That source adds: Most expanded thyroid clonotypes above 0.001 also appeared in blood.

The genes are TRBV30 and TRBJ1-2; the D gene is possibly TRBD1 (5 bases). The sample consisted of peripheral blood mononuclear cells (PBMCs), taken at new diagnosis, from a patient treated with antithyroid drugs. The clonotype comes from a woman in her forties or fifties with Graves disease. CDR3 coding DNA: TGTGCCTGGAGCTATCCGGGACTGGACTATGGCTACACCTTC. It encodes CAWSYPGLDYGYTF.